Listed here is a single T cell receptor beta chain. The data stem from a study of blood T cell repertoires in COVID-19. TCRdb's table, derived via immunoSEQ multiplex PCR, lists solely in-frame clones and lacks some. The sample has 150,000 to 250,000 clones, roughly 77% seen once. V lost 4 bases to trimming and J lost 7 bases; unmatched junction nucleotides: 21. CDR1 is LGHDT, CDR2 YNNKEL, per germline (reference sequence). CDR3 length equals 19 residues. This sequence originates from a woman between 35 and 50 years old with COVID-19, enrolled during active disease. The sequenced material came from peripheral blood. J is TRBJ2-7 and V is TRBV3-1 (or the pseudogene TRBV3-2); 11 bases line up with TRBD2. CDR3 in amino acids: CASSPQRLAGGSPPREQYF. CDR3 nucleotide sequence: TGTGCCAGCAGCCCTCAACGGCTAGCGGGGGGTTCCCCTCCGAGGGAGCAGTACTTC.